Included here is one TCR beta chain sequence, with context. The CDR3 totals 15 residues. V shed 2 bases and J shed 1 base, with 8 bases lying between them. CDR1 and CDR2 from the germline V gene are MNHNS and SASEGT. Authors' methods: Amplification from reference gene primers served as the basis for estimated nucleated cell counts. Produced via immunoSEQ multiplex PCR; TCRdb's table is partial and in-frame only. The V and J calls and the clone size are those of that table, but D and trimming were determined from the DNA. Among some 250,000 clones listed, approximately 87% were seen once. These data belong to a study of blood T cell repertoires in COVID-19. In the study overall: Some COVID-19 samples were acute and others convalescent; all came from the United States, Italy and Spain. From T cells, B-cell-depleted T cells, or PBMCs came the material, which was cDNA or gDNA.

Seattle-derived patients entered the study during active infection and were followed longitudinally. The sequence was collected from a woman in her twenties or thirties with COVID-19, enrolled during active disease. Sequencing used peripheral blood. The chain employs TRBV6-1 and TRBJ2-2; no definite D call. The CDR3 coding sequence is TGTGCCAGCAGTGAATACCGGAGGAACACCGGGGAGCTGTTTTTT. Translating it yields CASSEYRRNTGELFF.